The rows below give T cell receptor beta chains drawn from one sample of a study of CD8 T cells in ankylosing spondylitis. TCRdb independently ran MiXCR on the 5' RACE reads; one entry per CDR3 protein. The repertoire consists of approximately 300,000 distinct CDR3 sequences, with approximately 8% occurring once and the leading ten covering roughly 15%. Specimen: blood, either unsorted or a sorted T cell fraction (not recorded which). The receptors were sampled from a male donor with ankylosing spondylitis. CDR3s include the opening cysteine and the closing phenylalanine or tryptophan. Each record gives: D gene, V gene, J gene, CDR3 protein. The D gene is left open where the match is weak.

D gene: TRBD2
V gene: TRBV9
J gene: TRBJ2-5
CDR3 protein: CASSVGGRQETQYF

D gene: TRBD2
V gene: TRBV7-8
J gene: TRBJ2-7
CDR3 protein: CASSLVSSGRFEQYF

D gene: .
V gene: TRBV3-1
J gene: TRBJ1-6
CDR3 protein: CASSETQDANSPLHF

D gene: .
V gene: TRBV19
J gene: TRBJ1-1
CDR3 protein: CASSMELDTEAFF

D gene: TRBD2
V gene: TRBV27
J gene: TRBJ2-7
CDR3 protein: CASSSSTPTSGSSYEQYF

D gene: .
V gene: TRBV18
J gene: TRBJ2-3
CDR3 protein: CASSPSGTDTQYF

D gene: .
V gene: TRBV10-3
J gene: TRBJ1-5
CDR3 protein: CAISEKPLNDQPQHF

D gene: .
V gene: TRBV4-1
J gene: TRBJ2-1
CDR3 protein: CASSQVPDPEQFF

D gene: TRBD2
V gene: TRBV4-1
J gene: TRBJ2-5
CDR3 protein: CASSQGRLAGVETQYF

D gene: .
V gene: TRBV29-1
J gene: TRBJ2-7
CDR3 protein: CSVLTTYEQYF

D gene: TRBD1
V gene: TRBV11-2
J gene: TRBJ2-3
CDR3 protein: CASSLPLTGGAGTDTQYF

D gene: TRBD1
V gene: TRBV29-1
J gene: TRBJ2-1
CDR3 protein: CSASKGARHKSSYNEQFF

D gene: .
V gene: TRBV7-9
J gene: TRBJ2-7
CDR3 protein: CASSLIGQDEQYF

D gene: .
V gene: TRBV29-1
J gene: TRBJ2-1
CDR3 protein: CSVEVARTEQFF

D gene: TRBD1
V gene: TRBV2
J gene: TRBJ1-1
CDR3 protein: CASTEIGTGSSTKAFF

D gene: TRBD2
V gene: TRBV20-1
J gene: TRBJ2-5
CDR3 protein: CSARDLAGGWEETQYF

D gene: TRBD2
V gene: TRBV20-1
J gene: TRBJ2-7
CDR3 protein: CSASSARNLLAGGYEQYF

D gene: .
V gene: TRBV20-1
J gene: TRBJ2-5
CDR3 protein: CSASPGAWQETQYF

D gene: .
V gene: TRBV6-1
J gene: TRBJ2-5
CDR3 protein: CASLEILYPPKETQYF

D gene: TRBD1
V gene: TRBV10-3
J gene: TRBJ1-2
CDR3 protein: CAIRHELTGALYGYTF

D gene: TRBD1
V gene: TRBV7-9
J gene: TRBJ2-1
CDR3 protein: CASSRGQGSYNEQFF

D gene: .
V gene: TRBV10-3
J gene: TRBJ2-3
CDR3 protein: CAISEHVGDTDTQYF

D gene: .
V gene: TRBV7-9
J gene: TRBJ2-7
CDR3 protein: CASSVGRAPYEQYF

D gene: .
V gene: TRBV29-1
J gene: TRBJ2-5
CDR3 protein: CSVHQGIETQYF

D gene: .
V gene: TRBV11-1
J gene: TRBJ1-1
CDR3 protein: CASSSRRLREGIRTEAFF

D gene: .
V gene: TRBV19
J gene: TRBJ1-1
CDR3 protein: CASSMTVNTEAFF

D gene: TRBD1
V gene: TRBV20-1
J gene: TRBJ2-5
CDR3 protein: CSAQLGQALDQETQYF

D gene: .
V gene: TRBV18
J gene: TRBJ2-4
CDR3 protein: CASSIAGKNIQYF

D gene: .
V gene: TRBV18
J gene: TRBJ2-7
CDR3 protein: CASSPQPRGSEQYF

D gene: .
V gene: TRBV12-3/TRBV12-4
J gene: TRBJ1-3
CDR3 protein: CASTGTSGNTIYF

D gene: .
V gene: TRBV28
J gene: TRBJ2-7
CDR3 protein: CASRNSYAGNWRYEQYF

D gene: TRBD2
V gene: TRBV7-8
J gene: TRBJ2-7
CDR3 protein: CASSERGGSKLAYEQYF

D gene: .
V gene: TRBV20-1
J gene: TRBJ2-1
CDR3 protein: CSATGGRFNEQFF

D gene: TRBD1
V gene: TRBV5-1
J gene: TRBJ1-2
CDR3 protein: CASSFSGTAYGYTF

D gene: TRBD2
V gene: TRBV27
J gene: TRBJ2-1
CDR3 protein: CASSSIAGGAYNEQFF

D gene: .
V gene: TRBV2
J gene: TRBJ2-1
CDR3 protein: CASQQGIEQFF

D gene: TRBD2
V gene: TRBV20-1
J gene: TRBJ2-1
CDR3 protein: CSAPGTSAINEQFF

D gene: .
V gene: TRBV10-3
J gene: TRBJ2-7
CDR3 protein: CAISSPPGRSSYEQYF

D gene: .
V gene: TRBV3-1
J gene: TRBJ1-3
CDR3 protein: CASSQDAVSGNTIYF